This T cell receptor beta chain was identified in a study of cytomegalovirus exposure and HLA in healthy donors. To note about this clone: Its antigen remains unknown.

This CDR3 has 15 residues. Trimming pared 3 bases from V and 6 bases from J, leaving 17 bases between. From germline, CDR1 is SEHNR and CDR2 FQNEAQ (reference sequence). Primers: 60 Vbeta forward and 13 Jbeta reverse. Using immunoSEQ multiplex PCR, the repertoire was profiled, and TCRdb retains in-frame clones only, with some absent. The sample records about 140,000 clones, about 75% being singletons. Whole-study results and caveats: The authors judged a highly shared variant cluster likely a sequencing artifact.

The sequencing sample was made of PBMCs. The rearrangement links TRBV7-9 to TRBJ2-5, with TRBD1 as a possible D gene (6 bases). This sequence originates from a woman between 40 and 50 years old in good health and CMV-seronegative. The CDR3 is CASSFARKGVQTQYF. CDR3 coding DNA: TGTGCCAGCAGCTTTGCCCGTAAGGGGGTGCAGACCCAGTACTTC.